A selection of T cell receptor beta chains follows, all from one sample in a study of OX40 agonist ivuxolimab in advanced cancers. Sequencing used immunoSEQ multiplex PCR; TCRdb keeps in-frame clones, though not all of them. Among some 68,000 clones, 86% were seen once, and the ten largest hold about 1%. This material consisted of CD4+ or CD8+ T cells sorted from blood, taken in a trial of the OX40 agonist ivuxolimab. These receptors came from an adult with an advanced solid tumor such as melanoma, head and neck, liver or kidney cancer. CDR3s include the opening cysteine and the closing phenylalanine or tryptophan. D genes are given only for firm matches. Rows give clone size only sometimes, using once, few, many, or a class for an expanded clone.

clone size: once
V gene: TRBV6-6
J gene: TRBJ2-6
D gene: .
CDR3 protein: CASSSWTSGANVLTF
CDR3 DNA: TGTGCCAGCAGTTCTTGGACCTCTGGGGCCAACGTCCTGACTTTC

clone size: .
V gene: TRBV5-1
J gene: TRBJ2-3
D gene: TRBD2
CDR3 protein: CASSFDPGGGTDTQYF
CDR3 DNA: TGCGCCAGCAGCTTCGACCCGGGAGGAGGCACAGATACGCAGTATTTT

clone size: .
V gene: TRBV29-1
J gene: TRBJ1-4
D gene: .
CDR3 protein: CSARQNRNEKLFF
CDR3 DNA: TGCAGCGCTCGACAGAACCGTAATGAAAAACTGTTTTTT

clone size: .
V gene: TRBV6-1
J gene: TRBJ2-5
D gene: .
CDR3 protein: CASSARDAQETQYF
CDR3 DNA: TGTGCCAGCAGTGCTCGGGACGCACAAGAGACCCAGTACTTC

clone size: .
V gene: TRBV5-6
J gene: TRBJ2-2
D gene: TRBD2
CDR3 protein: CASSSPTSGGSSSTGELFF
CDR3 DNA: TGTGCCAGCAGCTCCCCAACTAGCGGGGGCTCTTCGAGCACCGGGGAGCTGTTTTTT

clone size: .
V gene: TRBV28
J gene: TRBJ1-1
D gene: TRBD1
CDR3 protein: CASSLWGQGALGNTEAFF
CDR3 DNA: TGTGCCAGCAGTTTATGGGGCCAGGGGGCGCTGGGGAACACTGAAGCTTTCTTT

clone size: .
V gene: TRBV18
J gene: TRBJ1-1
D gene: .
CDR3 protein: CASSPPYSSITEAFF
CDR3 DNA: TGTGCCAGCTCACCACCATACTCGTCGATCACTGAAGCTTTCTTT

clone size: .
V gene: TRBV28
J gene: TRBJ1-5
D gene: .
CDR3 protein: CASIRFWGNQPQHF
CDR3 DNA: TGTGCCAGCATCCGATTTTGGGGCAATCAGCCCCAGCATTTT

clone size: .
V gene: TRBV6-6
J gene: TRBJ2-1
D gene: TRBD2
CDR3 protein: CASSSSGLGDEQFF
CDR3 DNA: TGTGCCAGCAGCTCCTCCGGACTAGGGGATGAGCAGTTCTTC

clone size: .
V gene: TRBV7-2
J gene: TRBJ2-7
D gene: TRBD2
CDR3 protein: CASSQPGLGSDEQYF
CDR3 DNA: TGTGCCAGCAGCCAGCCGGGACTAGGTTCGGACGAGCAGTACTTC

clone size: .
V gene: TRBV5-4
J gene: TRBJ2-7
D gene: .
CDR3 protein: CASSAELSSYEQYF
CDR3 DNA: TGTGCCAGCAGCGCCGAACTCAGCTCCTACGAGCAGTACTTC

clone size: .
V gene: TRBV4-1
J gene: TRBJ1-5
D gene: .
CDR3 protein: CASSQGRNQPQHF
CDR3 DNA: TGCGCCAGCAGCCAAGGTCGCAATCAGCCCCAGCATTTT

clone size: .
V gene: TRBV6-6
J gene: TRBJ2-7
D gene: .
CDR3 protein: CASSQGGPDQYEQYF
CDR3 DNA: TGTGCCAGCAGTCAGGGGGGACCCGATCAATACGAGCAGTACTTC

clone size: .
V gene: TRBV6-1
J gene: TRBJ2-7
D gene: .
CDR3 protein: CASSAGPNYEQYF
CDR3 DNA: TGTGCCAGCAGTGCGGGACCGAACTACGAGCAGTACTTC

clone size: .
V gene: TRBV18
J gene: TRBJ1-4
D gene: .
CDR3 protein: CASSPPRGGEEKLFF
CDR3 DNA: TGTGCCAGCTCACCACCGCGGGGGGGCGAGGAAAAACTGTTTTTT

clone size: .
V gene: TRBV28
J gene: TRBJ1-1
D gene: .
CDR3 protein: CASSGDGQLNTEAFF
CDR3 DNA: TGTGCCAGCAGTGGGGACGGTCAGTTGAACACTGAAGCTTTCTTT

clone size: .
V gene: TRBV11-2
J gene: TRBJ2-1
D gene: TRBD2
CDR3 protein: CASNPLAEDYNEQFF
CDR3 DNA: TGTGCCAGCAACCCACTAGCGGAAGACTACAATGAGCAGTTCTTC

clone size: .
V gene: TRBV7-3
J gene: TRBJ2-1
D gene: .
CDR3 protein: CASSSLAFPGRNEQFF
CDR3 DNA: TGTGCCAGCAGCTCATTAGCGTTTCCCGGACGCAATGAGCAGTTCTTC

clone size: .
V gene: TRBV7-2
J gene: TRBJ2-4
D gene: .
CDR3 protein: CASSSFGAGIQYF
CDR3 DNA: TGTGCCAGCAGCTCGTTTGGGGCGGGGATTCAGTACTTC

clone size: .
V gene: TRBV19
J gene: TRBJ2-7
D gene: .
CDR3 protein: CASSIRVGLSYEQYF
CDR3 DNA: TGTGCCAGTAGTATCAGAGTCGGCCTCTCCTACGAGCAGTACTTC

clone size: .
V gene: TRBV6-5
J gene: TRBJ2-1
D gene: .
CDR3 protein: CASCNGASYNEQFF
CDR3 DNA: TGTGCCAGCTGCAATGGAGCGTCTTACAATGAGCAGTTCTTC

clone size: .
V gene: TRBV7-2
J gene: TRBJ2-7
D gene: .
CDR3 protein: CASSLGLGVPYEQYF
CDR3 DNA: TGTGCCAGCAGCTTAGGCTTAGGCGTTCCTTACGAGCAGTACTTC

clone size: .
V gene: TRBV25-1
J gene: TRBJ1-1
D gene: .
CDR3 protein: CASSEYGGGTEAFF
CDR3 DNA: TGTGCCAGCAGTGAATATGGTGGGGGCACTGAAGCTTTCTTT

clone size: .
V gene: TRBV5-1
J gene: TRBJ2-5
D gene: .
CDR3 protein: CASSVGVTSPQETQYF
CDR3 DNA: TGCGCCAGCAGCGTGGGGGTGACTAGTCCCCAAGAGACCCAGTACTTC

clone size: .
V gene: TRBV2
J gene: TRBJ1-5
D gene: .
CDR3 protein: CASRRQNSNQPQHF
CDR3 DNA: TGTGCCAGCAGAAGACAGAATAGCAATCAGCCCCAGCATTTT

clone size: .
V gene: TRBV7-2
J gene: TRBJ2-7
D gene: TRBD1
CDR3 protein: CASSLETGAYEQYF
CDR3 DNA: TGTGCCAGCAGCTTAGAGACAGGGGCCTACGAGCAGTACTTC

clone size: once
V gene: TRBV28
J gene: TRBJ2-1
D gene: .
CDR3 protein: CASRPYPGLLSYNEQFF
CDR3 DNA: TGTGCCAGCAGACCTTACCCGGGACTTCTCTCCTACAATGAGCAGTTCTTC

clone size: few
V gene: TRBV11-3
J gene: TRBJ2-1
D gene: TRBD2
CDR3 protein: CASSFDGTSGSRDEQFF
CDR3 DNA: TGTGCCAGCAGCTTCGATGGGACTAGCGGGAGTCGGGATGAGCAGTTCTTC

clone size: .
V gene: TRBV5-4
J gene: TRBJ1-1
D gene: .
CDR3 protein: CASSLGQGRGNTEAFF
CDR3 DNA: TGTGCCAGCAGCTTGGGTCAGGGGCGGGGAAACACTGAAGCTTTCTTT

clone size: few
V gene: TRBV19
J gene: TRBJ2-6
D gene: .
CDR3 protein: CASSPRQTSGANVLTF
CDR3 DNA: TGTGCCAGTAGTCCAAGACAGACCTCTGGGGCCAACGTCCTGACTTTC

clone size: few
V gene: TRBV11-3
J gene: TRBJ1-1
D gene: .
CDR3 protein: CASSLDWGTEAFF
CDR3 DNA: TGTGCCAGCAGCTTAGATTGGGGGACTGAAGCTTTCTTT

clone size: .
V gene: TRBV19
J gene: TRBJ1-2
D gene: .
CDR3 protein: CASSTSGYGYTF
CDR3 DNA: TGTGCCAGTAGTACTTCAGGGTATGGCTACACCTTC

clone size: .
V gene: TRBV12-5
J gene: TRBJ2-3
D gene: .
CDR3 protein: CASRLSSGGVTDTQYF
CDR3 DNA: TGTGCTAGCCGCCTCTCCTCTGGCGGGGTCACAGATACGCAGTATTTT

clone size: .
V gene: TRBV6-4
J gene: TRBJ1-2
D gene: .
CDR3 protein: CATLNRDGYTF
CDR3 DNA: TGTGCCACCTTAAACAGGGATGGCTACACCTTC

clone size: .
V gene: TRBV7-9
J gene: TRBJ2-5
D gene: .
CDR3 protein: CASSLAGGAQYF
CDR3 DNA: TGTGCCAGCAGCTTAGCGGGGGGGGCGCAGTACTTC

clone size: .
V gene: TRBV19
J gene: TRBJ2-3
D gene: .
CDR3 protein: CASSASFSDTQYF
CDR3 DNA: TGTGCCAGTAGTGCATCTTTTTCGGATACGCAGTATTTT

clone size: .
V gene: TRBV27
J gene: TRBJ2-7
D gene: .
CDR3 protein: CASSFGRDPSIYEQYF
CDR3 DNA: TGTGCCAGCAGTTTCGGAAGGGACCCTAGCATCTACGAGCAGTACTTC

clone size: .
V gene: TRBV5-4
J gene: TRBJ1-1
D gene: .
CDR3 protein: CASSLRNLAEAFF
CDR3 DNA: TGTGCCAGCAGCTTGAGGAATTTGGCTGAAGCTTTCTTT

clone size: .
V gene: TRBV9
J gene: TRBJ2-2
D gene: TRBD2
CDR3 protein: CASSVALAGVSGELFF
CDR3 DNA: TGTGCCAGCAGCGTAGCACTAGCGGGAGTTTCCGGGGAGCTGTTTTTT

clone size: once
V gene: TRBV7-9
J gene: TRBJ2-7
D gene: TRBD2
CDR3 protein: CASSLPGLAGMYEQYF
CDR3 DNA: TGTGCCAGCAGCTTACCGGGACTAGCGGGGATGTACGAGCAGTACTTC

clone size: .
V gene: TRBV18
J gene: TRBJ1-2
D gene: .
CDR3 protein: CASSTDYGQPYGYTF
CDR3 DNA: TGTGCCAGCTCAACTGACTACGGACAGCCCTATGGCTACACCTTC